This is a list of T cell receptor beta chains from one sample in a study of shared clonotypes between healthy human individuals. Method: immunoSEQ multiplex PCR; TCRdb's copy keeps in-frame clones and lacks some. Seen here are fewer than 850,000 clones, 90% observed once, and the top ten hold about a third. Sequencing used memory CD8+ T cells from PBMCs. All receptors derive from a man aged 18 to 30 in good health. Some clones in this sample may be carry-over from other donors' samples. Both conserved end residues are part of each CDR3. The D gene is left open where the match is weak. A clone size is listed for some rows: how often the clone was seen (once, few, many), or a class if it is expanded.

J gene: TRBJ2-5; clone size: -; V gene: TRBV7-9; D gene: -; CDR3 DNA: TGTGCCAGCAGTCGTCAAGAGACCCAGTACTTC; CDR3 protein: CASSRQETQYF
J gene: TRBJ1-2; clone size: -; V gene: TRBV4-3; D gene: -; CDR3 DNA: TGCGCCAGCAGCCAAGAGTTCGGCCTCGATAGGGGCTACACCTTC; CDR3 protein: CASSQEFGLDRGYTF
J gene: TRBJ2-3; clone size: -; V gene: TRBV21-1; D gene: -; CDR3 DNA: TGTGCCAGCACCCCGGACTTAACTAGCACAGATACGCAGTATTTT; CDR3 protein: CASTPDLTSTDTQYF
J gene: TRBJ2-2; clone size: -; V gene: TRBV5-4; D gene: TRBD2; CDR3 DNA: TGTGCCAGCAGCTTGGGGACTAGCGGGAAAGTCCCCGGGGAGCTGTTTTTT; CDR3 protein: CASSLGTSGKVPGELFF
J gene: TRBJ2-2; clone size: -; V gene: TRBV9; D gene: -; CDR3 DNA: TGTGCCAGCAGCACTACCGACAGGACGAACACCGGGGAGCTGTTTTTT; CDR3 protein: CASSTTDRTNTGELFF
J gene: TRBJ2-3; clone size: -; V gene: TRBV6-5; D gene: TRBD2; CDR3 DNA: TGTGCCAGCAGTTACGGACTAGCGGGAGAAAAAGATACGCAGTATTTT; CDR3 protein: CASSYGLAGEKDTQYF
J gene: TRBJ2-2; clone size: -; V gene: TRBV21-1; D gene: -; CDR3 DNA: TGTGCCAGCACCCGACCGGGGCTGGAGAACACCGGGGAGCTGTTTTTT; CDR3 protein: CASTRPGLENTGELFF
J gene: TRBJ2-7; clone size: -; V gene: TRBV7-9; D gene: -; CDR3 DNA: TGTGCCAGCAGCTTAGGTTACTACGAGCAGTACTTC; CDR3 protein: CASSLGYYEQYF
J gene: TRBJ2-3; clone size: -; V gene: TRBV7-9; D gene: TRBD2; CDR3 DNA: TGTGCCAGCAGCTTATGGGGACTAGCAGTGGCGGATACGCAGTATTTT; CDR3 protein: CASSLWGLAVADTQYF
J gene: TRBJ2-7; clone size: -; V gene: TRBV2; D gene: TRBD1; CDR3 DNA: TGTGCCAGCAGTGTGGACAGGGGACTCTACGAGCAGTACTTC; CDR3 protein: CASSVDRGLYEQYF
J gene: TRBJ2-7; clone size: -; V gene: TRBV6-5; D gene: TRBD2; CDR3 DNA: TGTGCCAGCAGTTACTTACTAGCGGGTAGCTACGAGCAGTACTTC; CDR3 protein: CASSYLLAGSYEQYF
J gene: TRBJ1-2; clone size: -; V gene: TRBV5-6; D gene: -; CDR3 DNA: TGTGCCAGCAGCTTGGGTACCAGCATACTCTATGGCTACACCTTC; CDR3 protein: CASSLGTSILYGYTF
J gene: TRBJ2-1; clone size: -; V gene: TRBV11-2; D gene: TRBD1; CDR3 DNA: TGTGCCAGCAGCCAGGGACAGGTAGATGAGCAGTTCTTC; CDR3 protein: CASSQGQVDEQFF
J gene: TRBJ1-1; clone size: few; V gene: TRBV4-1; D gene: TRBD1; CDR3 DNA: TGCGCCAGCAGCCAGACCTTGGGACAGGGGAACACTGAAGCTTTCTTT; CDR3 protein: CASSQTLGQGNTEAFF
J gene: TRBJ2-1; clone size: -; V gene: TRBV6-5; D gene: -; CDR3 DNA: TGTGCCAGCAGGACTGGGATTAGCTCCTACAATGAGCAGTTCTTC; CDR3 protein: CASRTGISSYNEQFF
J gene: TRBJ2-1; clone size: -; V gene: TRBV7-9; D gene: -; CDR3 DNA: TGTGCCAGCAGCTTAGCCCTCCGGGGGCAGTTCTTC; CDR3 protein: CASSLALRGQFF
J gene: TRBJ2-2; clone size: -; V gene: TRBV4-3; D gene: -; CDR3 DNA: TGCGCCAGCAGCCATGATGTGGGGCGGCGGAACACCGGGGAGCTGTTTTTT; CDR3 protein: CASSHDVGRRNTGELFF
J gene: TRBJ2-7; clone size: -; V gene: TRBV9; D gene: -; CDR3 DNA: TGTGCCAGCAGCGTAGGGGACCGCCCCAACGAGCAGTACTTC; CDR3 protein: CASSVGDRPNEQYF
J gene: TRBJ2-1; clone size: -; V gene: TRBV25-1; D gene: -; CDR3 DNA: TGTGCCAGCAGAAGGACAACATACAATGAGCAGTTCTTC; CDR3 protein: CASRRTTYNEQFF
J gene: TRBJ2-7; clone size: -; V gene: TRBV7-9; D gene: -; CDR3 DNA: TGTGCCAGCAGCCCGGACAGAGCTCCCTACGAGCAGTACTTC; CDR3 protein: CASSPDRAPYEQYF
J gene: TRBJ1-5; clone size: -; V gene: TRBV15; D gene: -; CDR3 DNA: TGTGCCACCAGCAGAGCAGTGGGTCACGGCAGTCAGCCCCAGCATTTT; CDR3 protein: CATSRAVGHGSQPQHF
J gene: TRBJ2-7; clone size: -; V gene: TRBV4-1; D gene: -; CDR3 DNA: TGCGCCAGCAGCCAAAGCCCCGCGAGCCGGGAGCAGTACTTC; CDR3 protein: CASSQSPASREQYF
J gene: TRBJ2-1; clone size: -; V gene: TRBV7-9; D gene: TRBD2; CDR3 DNA: TGTGCCAGCAGCTTAGCACTAGCGATCTACAATGAGCAGTTCTTC; CDR3 protein: CASSLALAIYNEQFF
J gene: TRBJ2-7; clone size: -; V gene: TRBV7-2; D gene: -; CDR3 DNA: TGTGCCAGCAGCTCCGTGATTGACCCCGAGATTTACGAGCAGTACTTC; CDR3 protein: CASSSVIDPEIYEQYF
J gene: TRBJ2-1; clone size: -; V gene: TRBV5-1; D gene: TRBD2; CDR3 DNA: TGCGCCAGCAGAAAGGGACTGTTGACTAGCGGGAGGTATGACAATGAGCAGTTCTTC; CDR3 protein: CASRKGLLTSGRYDNEQFF
J gene: TRBJ2-7; clone size: once; V gene: TRBV7-9; D gene: -; CDR3 DNA: TGTGCCAGCAGCTTAGGGGCAGGGGTCGACTACGAGCAGTACTTC; CDR3 protein: CASSLGAGVDYEQYF
J gene: TRBJ2-1; clone size: -; V gene: TRBV4-3; D gene: TRBD1; CDR3 DNA: TGCGCCAGCAGCCAAGCCCCGACAGGGAGTTTCTACAATGAGCAGTTCTTC; CDR3 protein: CASSQAPTGSFYNEQFF
J gene: TRBJ2-7; clone size: -; V gene: TRBV7-9; D gene: TRBD1; CDR3 DNA: TGTGCCAGCAGCTTTAGCCGCTGGGACAGCTCCTACGAGCAGTACTTC; CDR3 protein: CASSFSRWDSSYEQYF
J gene: TRBJ2-1; clone size: -; V gene: TRBV5-1; D gene: TRBD2; CDR3 DNA: TGCGCCAGCAGCTTGGTACCTAGCGGGATACAATCCTACAATGAGCAGTTCTTC; CDR3 protein: CASSLVPSGIQSYNEQFF
J gene: TRBJ2-7; clone size: -; V gene: TRBV28; D gene: -; CDR3 DNA: TGTGCCAGCAGTTCACCGACAGCCGACTACGAGCAGTACTTC; CDR3 protein: CASSSPTADYEQYF
J gene: TRBJ2-2; clone size: -; V gene: TRBV19; D gene: -; CDR3 DNA: TGTGCCAGTAGTATCCCTACATGGACCGGGGAGCTGTTTTTT; CDR3 protein: CASSIPTWTGELFF
J gene: TRBJ2-1; clone size: -; V gene: TRBV6-1; D gene: -; CDR3 DNA: TGTGCCAGCAGTGACAGTTACAATGAGCAGTTCTTC; CDR3 protein: CASSDSYNEQFF
J gene: TRBJ1-3; clone size: -; V gene: TRBV5-6; D gene: -; CDR3 DNA: TGTGCCAGCACCCGGGGCCCGGGGGACACCATATATTTT; CDR3 protein: CASTRGPGDTIYF
J gene: TRBJ1-2; clone size: few; V gene: TRBV19; D gene: -; CDR3 DNA: TGTGCCAGTATCGGCAGCTATGGCTACACCTTC; CDR3 protein: CASIGSYGYTF
J gene: TRBJ1-4; clone size: -; V gene: TRBV6-4; D gene: -; CDR3 DNA: TGTGCCAGGGGGGCAACTAATGAAAAACTGTTTTTT; CDR3 protein: CARGATNEKLFF
J gene: TRBJ1-2; clone size: -; V gene: TRBV2; D gene: -; CDR3 DNA: TGTGCCAGCAGCCCCAAAGGGCCGATCTATGGCTACACCTTC; CDR3 protein: CASSPKGPIYGYTF
J gene: TRBJ2-7; clone size: -; V gene: TRBV28; D gene: -; CDR3 DNA: TGTGCCAGCAGTCGATATCGGGCCAGCTCCTACGAGCAGTACTTC; CDR3 protein: CASSRYRASSYEQYF
J gene: TRBJ2-7; clone size: -; V gene: TRBV5-1; D gene: TRBD1; CDR3 DNA: TGCGCCAGCAGCCCAGGGACAGGGGCGTCCTACGAGCAGTACTTC; CDR3 protein: CASSPGTGASYEQYF
J gene: TRBJ1-3; clone size: -; V gene: TRBV11-2; D gene: -; CDR3 DNA: TGTGCCAGCAGCTACGTCATTTTAGAGGGAAACACCATATATTTT; CDR3 protein: CASSYVILEGNTIYF
J gene: TRBJ2-3; clone size: few; V gene: TRBV27; D gene: -; CDR3 DNA: TGTGCCAGCAGTTTATCCCACCCTCCCAGGGCTAGGAGCACAGATACGCAGTATTTT; CDR3 protein: CASSLSHPPRARSTDTQYF
J gene: TRBJ2-7; clone size: once; V gene: TRBV19; D gene: -; CDR3 DNA: TGTGCCAGTAGTATTGGGGCTAGTGTCTACGAGCAGTACTTC; CDR3 protein: CASSIGASVYEQYF
J gene: TRBJ2-2; clone size: once; V gene: TRBV28; D gene: -; CDR3 DNA: TGTGCCAGCAGTTTAGAGGAGTTCGAGAACACCGGGGAGCTGTTTTTT; CDR3 protein: CASSLEEFENTGELFF
J gene: TRBJ2-2; clone size: -; V gene: TRBV27; D gene: -; CDR3 DNA: TGTGCCAGCAGTTCGTTGGACACATTCCCTCATACGAACACCGGGGAGCTGTTTTTT; CDR3 protein: CASSSLDTFPHTNTGELFF
J gene: TRBJ2-3; clone size: -; V gene: TRBV7-9; D gene: TRBD1; CDR3 DNA: TGTGCCAGCAGCTCCTCCCGGGACAGAGGCACAGATACGCAGTATTTT; CDR3 protein: CASSSSRDRGTDTQYF
J gene: TRBJ2-3; clone size: -; V gene: TRBV27; D gene: -; CDR3 DNA: TGTGCCAGCAGTTTAGTCGGTGAAGATACGCAGTATTTT; CDR3 protein: CASSLVGEDTQYF
J gene: TRBJ2-1; clone size: once; V gene: TRBV7-3; D gene: -; CDR3 DNA: TGTGCCAGCAGCTTAAGAGGAGCAGCGGGCTACAATGAGCAGTTCTTC; CDR3 protein: CASSLRGAAGYNEQFF
J gene: TRBJ2-7; clone size: -; V gene: TRBV18; D gene: TRBD2; CDR3 DNA: TGTGCCAGCTCACCACCGATGCCAACCCGGGAGGGTTTCTACGAGCAGTACTTC; CDR3 protein: CASSPPMPTREGFYEQYF
J gene: TRBJ1-5; clone size: -; V gene: TRBV4-1; D gene: -; CDR3 DNA: TGCGCCAGCAGCCAAGATCCAGAGGAGCCCCAGCATTTT; CDR3 protein: CASSQDPEEPQHF
J gene: TRBJ2-1; clone size: once; V gene: TRBV11-2; D gene: -; CDR3 DNA: TGTGCCAGCAGCCCCTTTATGGGGTACAATGAGCAGTTCTTC; CDR3 protein: CASSPFMGYNEQFF
J gene: TRBJ2-1; clone size: -; V gene: TRBV27; D gene: -; CDR3 DNA: TGTGCCAGCAGGCCCGAATGGGGGTATGAGCAGTTCTTC; CDR3 protein: CASRPEWGYEQFF